This T cell receptor (beta chain) came from a study of immune cell composition in non-small cell lung cancer (dated by TCRdb to about 2017). With regard to the full study: Histologic subtype, mainly lung adenocarcinoma or squamous cell carcinoma, was assigned on the basis of H&E together with p63, CK5, Napsin A and TTF-1 immunohistochemistry. TCR-beta sequencing from Adaptive Biotechnologies was done on a few dozen paired sets of NSCLC tumour and non-adjacent lung specimens and on over 25 tumour-only specimens. In supplementary cohort #1, which comprised around 10 lung adenocarcinoma cases, paired tumour/lung TCR-beta sequencing was performed and TIL populations were generated so that tumour reactivity could be assessed. Several tumour specimens with TCR-beta data were of rare histological subtypes and were excluded from the subtype comparisons.

CDR1 and CDR2 are drawn from the germline V gene: SGHRS, YFSETQ. The CDR3 sequence holds 19 residues, the cysteine and phenylalanine included. This entry keeps only the CDR3 DNA: 57 bases, framed from base 1. A two-step multiplex PCR amplified TCR-beta CDR3 regions from genomic DNA, and the second step of the PCR added Illumina-compatible adaptors. As a commercial immunoSEQ service, TCR-beta immunosequencing was carried out on an Illumina platform. In the paper's pipeline: Repertoires were summarised by productive clonality and by Top 10 Clones, defined as the percentage of T-cell templates derived from the ten most frequent sequences. Productive clonality ranged from 0 to 1, with 1 indicating a monoclonal population. Using log10 scatter plots, tumour-associated clones were identified as sequences that made up at least 0.1% of tumour T-cell templates yet were absent from the matched non-adjacent lung. Student's t-tests were used for two-group comparisons, ANOVA for comparisons across stages, and linear regression for relationships, with analyses done in GraphPad Prism7 and R. Not all clones reach the TCRdb copy of this immuneACCESS table, which keeps in-frame sequences only. Checked studies attribute under half of the gap to unresolved V genes and leave the rest unexplained. V, J and clone size are those of that table, while D and trimming were read from the DNA. For this sample the table gives roughly 11,000 clones, of which 64% were detected only once. The top ten hold 15% to 20% of the sample.

Concerning this clone: The antigen this receptor binds is unknown. One end of the junction fails to match germline, which may point to a read error.

Overall results and qualifications from the work: Lung squamous cell carcinoma tumours had significantly higher Top 10 clone scores and productive clonality than lung adenocarcinoma tumours. Across about nine adenocarcinoma cases, TIL tumour reactivity correlated strongly with maximal tumour-associated clone frequency but not with overall clonality. No significant correlation was found between smoking pack-years and tumour TCR-beta clonality. The reactivity cohort contained only 9 to 10 cases, and the tumour-reactive clones were not shown to have sequences in common with the dominant in vivo tumour-associated clones. Tumour-associated clones >0.5% occurred in nearly half of NSCLC cases: under 40% of adenocarcinomas versus 75% of squamous carcinomas.

Genomic DNA was extracted with the QIAamp DNA kit from frozen aliquots of unsorted single-cell suspensions. Tumour samples were surgically resected non-small cell lung cancer tissue. Tissues were received within 2 hours of resection and processed immediately into single-cell suspensions. Tissue was mechanically dissociated and enzymatically digested with DNase I, collagenase I and hyaluronidase for approximately 31 minutes at 37 °C, then filtered and RBC-lysed. This receptor was taken from a human donor with non-small cell lung cancer. The rearranged segments are TRBV5-1 and TRBJ2-6, and the D gene may be TRBD1, 6 bases matching. The specimen was lung tumor tissue. The nucleotides are TGCGCCAGCAGCTTGGATGGGGGCCGCATCTTTTCTGCGGCCAACGTCCTGACTTTC. This translates into CASSLDGGRIFSAANVLTF.